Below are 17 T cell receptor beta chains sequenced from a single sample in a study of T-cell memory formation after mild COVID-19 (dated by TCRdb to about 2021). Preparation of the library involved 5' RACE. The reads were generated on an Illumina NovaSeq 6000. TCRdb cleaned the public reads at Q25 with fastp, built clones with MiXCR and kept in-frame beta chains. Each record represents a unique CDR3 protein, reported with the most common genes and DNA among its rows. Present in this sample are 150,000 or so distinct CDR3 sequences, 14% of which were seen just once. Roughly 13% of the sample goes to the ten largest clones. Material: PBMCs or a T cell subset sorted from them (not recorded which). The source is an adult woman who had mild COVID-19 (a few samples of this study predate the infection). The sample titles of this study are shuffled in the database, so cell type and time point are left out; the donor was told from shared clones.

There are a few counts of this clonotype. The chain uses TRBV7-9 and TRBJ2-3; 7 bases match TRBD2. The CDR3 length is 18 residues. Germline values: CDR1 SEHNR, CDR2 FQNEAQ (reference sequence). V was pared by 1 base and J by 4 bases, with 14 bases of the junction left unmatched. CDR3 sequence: CASSLEFGAGENPDTQYF. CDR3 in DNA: TGTGCCAGCAGCTTAGAATTCGGCGCGGGAGAGAACCCAGATACGCAGTATTTT.

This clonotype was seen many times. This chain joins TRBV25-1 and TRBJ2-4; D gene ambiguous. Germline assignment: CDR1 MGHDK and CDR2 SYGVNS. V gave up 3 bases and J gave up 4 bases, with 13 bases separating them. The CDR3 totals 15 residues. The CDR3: CASSEGSVSKNIQYF. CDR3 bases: TGTGCCAGCAGTGAGGGTTCGGTTTCGAAAAACATTCAGTACTTC.

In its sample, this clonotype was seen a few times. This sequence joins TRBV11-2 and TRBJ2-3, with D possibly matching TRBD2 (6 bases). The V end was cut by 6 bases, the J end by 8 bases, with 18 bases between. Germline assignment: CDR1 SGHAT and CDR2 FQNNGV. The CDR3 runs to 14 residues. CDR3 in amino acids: CASRTSGTEGTQYF. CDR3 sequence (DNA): TGTGCCAGCAGAACCTCCGGGACTGAGGGTACGCAGTATTTT.

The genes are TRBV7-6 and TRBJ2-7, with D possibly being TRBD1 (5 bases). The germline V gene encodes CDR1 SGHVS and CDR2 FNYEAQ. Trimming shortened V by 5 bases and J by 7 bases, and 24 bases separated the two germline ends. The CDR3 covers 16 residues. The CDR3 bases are TGTGCCAGCAGCCAAATGACAGCCCAAGTAATCAGGGAGCAGTACTTC. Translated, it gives CASSQMTAQVIREQYF.

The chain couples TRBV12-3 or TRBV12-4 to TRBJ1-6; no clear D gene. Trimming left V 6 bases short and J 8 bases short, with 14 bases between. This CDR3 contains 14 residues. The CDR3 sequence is CASSPPGGYSPLHF. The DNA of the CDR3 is TGTGCCAGCAGCCCCCCTGGCGGTTATTCACCCCTCCACTTT.

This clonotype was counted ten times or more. This CDR3 is CASSPPLGQGTEAFF. The CDR3 coding sequence is TGCGCCAGCAGCCCCCCCCTGGGGCAGGGCACTGAAGCTTTCTTT. This chain connects TRBV5-1 to TRBJ1-1; tentative D call: TRBD1 (5 bases). The CDR3 has 15 residues. From germline, CDR1 is SGHRS and CDR2 YFSETQ. V was cut by 4 bases and J by 4 bases, with 17 bases left in between.

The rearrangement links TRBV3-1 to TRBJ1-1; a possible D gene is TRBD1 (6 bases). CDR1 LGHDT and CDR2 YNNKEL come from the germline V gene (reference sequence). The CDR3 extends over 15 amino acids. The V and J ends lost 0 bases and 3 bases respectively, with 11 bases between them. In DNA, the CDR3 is TGTGCCAGCAGCCAAGAAACAGGGAGAGACACTGAAGCTTTCTTT. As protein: CASSQETGRDTEAFF.

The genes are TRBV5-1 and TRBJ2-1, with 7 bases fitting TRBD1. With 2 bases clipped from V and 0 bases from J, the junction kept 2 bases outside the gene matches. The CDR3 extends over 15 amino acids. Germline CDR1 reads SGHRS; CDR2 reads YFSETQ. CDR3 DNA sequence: TGCGCCAGCAGCTTTAGGACAGGCTCCTACAATGAGCAGTTCTTC. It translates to CASSFRTGSYNEQFF.

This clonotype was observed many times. The CDR3 loop reads CASSESRVNEQFF. The CDR3 nucleotides read TGTGCCAGCAGTGAGTCCAGGGTTAATGAGCAGTTCTTC. The chain carries TRBV2 and TRBJ2-1; TRBD1 might be the D (5 bases). The CDR3 is 13 amino acids. The germline gives CDR1 SNHLY, CDR2 FYNNEI. With 3 bases removed from V and 7 bases from J, the gap between germline ends came to 10 bases.

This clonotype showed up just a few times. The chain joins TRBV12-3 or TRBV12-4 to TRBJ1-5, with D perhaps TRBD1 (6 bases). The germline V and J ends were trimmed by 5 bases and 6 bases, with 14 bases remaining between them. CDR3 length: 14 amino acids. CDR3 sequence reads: CASSQTVGGQPQHF. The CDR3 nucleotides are TGTGCCAGCAGTCAAACAGTAGGGGGTCAGCCCCAGCATTTT.

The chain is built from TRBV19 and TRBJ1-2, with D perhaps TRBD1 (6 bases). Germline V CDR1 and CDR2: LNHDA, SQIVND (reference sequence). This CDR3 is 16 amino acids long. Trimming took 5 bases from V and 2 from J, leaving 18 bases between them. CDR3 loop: CASSRPGQPENYGYTF. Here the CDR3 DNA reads TGTGCCAGTAGTCGCCCCGGACAGCCAGAAAACTATGGCTACACCTTC. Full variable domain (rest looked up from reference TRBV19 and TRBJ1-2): DGGITQSPKYLFRKEGQNVTLSCEQNLNHDAMYWYRQDPGQGLRLIYYSQIVNDFQKGDIAEGYSVSREKKESFPLTVTSAQKNPTAFYLCASSRPGQPENYGYTFGSGTRLTVV.

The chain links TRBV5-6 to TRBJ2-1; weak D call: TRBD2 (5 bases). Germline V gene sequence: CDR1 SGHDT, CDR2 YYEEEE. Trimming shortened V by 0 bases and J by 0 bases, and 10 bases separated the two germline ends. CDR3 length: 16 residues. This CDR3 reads CASSLVSVSSYNEQFF. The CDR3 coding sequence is TGTGCCAGCAGCTTGGTTAGCGTGAGCTCCTACAATGAGCAGTTCTTC.

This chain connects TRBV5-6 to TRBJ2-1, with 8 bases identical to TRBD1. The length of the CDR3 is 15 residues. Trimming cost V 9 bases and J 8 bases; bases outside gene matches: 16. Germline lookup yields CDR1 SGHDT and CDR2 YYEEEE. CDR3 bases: TGTGCCACCGGACTTAGGGACAGGTTTACGGATGAGCAGTTCTTC. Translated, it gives CATGLRDRFTDEQFF.

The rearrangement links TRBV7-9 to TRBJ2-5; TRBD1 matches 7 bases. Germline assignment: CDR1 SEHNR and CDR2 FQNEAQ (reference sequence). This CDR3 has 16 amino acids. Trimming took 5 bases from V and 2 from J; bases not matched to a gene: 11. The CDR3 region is CASSQGTAASQETQYF. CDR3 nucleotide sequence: TGTGCCAGCAGCCAAGGGACAGCCGCGTCGCAAGAGACCCAGTACTTC.

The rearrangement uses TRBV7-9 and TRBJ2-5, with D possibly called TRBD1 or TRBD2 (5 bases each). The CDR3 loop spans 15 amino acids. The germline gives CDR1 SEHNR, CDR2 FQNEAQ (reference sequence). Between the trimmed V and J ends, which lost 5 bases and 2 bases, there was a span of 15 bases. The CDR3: CASSPPVGEQETQYF. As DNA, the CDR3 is TGTGCCAGCAGCCCGCCGGTGGGGGAGCAAGAGACCCAGTACTTC.

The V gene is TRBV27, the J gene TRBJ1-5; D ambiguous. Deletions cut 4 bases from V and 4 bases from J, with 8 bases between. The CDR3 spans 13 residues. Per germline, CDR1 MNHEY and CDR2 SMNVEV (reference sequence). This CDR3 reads CASSYGKNQPQHF. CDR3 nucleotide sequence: TGTGCCAGCAGTTACGGCAAAAATCAGCCCCAGCATTTT.

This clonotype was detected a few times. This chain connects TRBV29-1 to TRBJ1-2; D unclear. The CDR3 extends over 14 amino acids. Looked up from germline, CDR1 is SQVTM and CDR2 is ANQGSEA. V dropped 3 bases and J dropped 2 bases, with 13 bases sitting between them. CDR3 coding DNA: TGCAGCGTTGATAGCGGGTCGGGGAACTATGGCTACACCTTC. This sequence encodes CSVDSGSGNYGYTF.